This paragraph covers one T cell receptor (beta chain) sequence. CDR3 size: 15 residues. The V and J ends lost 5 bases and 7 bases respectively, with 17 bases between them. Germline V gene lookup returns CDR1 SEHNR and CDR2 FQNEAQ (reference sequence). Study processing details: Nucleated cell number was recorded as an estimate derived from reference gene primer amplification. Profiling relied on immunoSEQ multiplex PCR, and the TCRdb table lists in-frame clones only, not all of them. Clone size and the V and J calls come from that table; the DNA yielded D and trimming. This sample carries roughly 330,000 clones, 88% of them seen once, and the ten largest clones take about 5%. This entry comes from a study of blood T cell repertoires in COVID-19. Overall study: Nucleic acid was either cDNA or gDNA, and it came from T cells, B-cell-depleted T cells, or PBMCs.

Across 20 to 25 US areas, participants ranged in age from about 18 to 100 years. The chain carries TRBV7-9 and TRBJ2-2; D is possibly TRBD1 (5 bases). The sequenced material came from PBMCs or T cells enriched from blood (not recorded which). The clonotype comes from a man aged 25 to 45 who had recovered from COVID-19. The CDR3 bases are TGTGCCAGCAGCCCAGACAGTAGAGTGTACGGGGAGCTGTTTTTT. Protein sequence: CASSPDSRVYGELFF.